The 18 T cell receptor beta chains reported below all come from one sample, sequenced in a study of blood T cell repertoires in COVID-19. Some clones are missing from TCRdb's copy, which holds only in-frame ones; the method was immunoSEQ multiplex PCR. The table has around 140,000 clones, about 90% seen once. The material sequenced was peripheral blood. The source is a man aged 45 to 65 who had recovered from COVID-19.

This chain uses TRBV6-6 with TRBJ2-1; 10 nucleotides agree with TRBD2. The length of the CDR3 is 16 residues. J was trimmed by 6 bases and V by 0 bases; bases with no gene match: 5. From germline, CDR1 is MNHNY and CDR2 SVGAGI (reference sequence). CDR3 in DNA: TGTGCCAGCAGTTACTCGCTAGCGGGGGTTGGCAATGAGCAGTTCTTC. Translating it yields CASSYSLAGVGNEQFF.

This chain links TRBV11-3 with TRBJ2-5; TRBD1 aligns across 7 bases. This CDR3 has 14 amino acids. The V gene's germline CDR1 is SGHNT and CDR2 YENEEA. Unmatched junction bases numbered 6, after V lost 5 bases and J lost 3 bases. The CDR3 protein is CASSPQQGKETQYF. CDR3 bases: TGTGCCAGCAGCCCCCAACAGGGGAAAGAGACCCAGTACTTC.

This clone was counted between two and nine times. In nucleotides, the CDR3 is TGTGCCAGCAGCATCGTCTCGGGTAGGCAAGAGACCCAGTACTTC. It translates to CASSIVSGRQETQYF. This chain links TRBV21-1 with TRBJ2-5; TRBD2 was called by the table and not checked on the DNA. TRBV21-1 is a pseudogene segment. The CDR3 is 15 amino acids.

This sequence joins TRBV6-6 and TRBJ1-1; D is ambiguous. Trimming removed 7 bases at V and 0 bases at J, with 12 bases between. This CDR3 is built from 14 residues. The germline V gene has CDR1 MNHNY and CDR2 SVGAGI (reference sequence). CDR3 DNA: TGTGCCAGCACGGGAGGGATCGTGAACACTGAAGCTTTCTTT. Translating gives CASTGGIVNTEAFF.

The chain recombines TRBV6-5 with TRBJ2-7; 7 bases map to TRBD1. Trimming cost V 0 bases and J 6 bases; bases outside gene matches: 8. Germline V lookup: CDR1 MNHEY, CDR2 SVGAGI. CDR3 length: 15 residues. In nucleotides, the CDR3 is TGTGCCAGCAGTTACTCCCACAGGGGTTCGGGCGAGCAGTACTTC. The encoded protein is CASSYSHRGSGEQYF.

This clone was detected once. V gene TRBV2 combines with J gene TRBJ2-1; the match to TRBD2 covers 10 bases. Germline V gene sequence: CDR1 SNHLY, CDR2 FYNNEI. The CDR3 has 15 amino acids. Losses at the gene ends were 9 bases for V and 4 bases for J; bases not matched to a gene: 9. The CDR3 spells CASNLDSGGYNEQFF. As DNA, the CDR3 is TGTGCCAGTAACCTTGATAGCGGGGGGTACAATGAGCAGTTCTTC.

The CDR3 reads CASSLDPGGSPLHF. CDR3 nucleotides: TGTGCCAGCAGCTTAGATCCAGGAGGATCACCCCTCCACTTT. The chain employs TRBV7-2 and TRBJ1-6; D is unresolved. V lost 1 base and J lost 10, with 11 bases in between. Germline V lookup: CDR1 SGHTA, CDR2 FQGNSA. The CDR3 extends over 14 amino acids.

V and J are TRBV18 and TRBJ1-1, with TRBD1 matching over 8 bases. The J segment lost 5 bases and the V segment lost 8 bases, leaving 10 bases of the junction unmatched. Germline-derived CDR1 and CDR2 are KGHSH and LQKENI. The CDR3 sequence is 14 residues long. CDR3 amino acids: CASTETGAGTEAFF. The CDR3, as DNA: TGTGCCAGCACCGAGACAGGGGCTGGGACTGAAGCTTTCTTT.

The chain joins TRBV3-1 (or the pseudogene TRBV3-2) to TRBJ1-1; weak D call: TRBD1 (5 bases). V was cut by 8 bases and J by 4 bases, with 17 bases left in between. This CDR3 is built from 14 residues. CDR1 is LGHDT, CDR2 YNNKEL, per germline (reference sequence). The CDR3 protein is CASLGGGEGTEAFF. Here the CDR3 DNA reads TGTGCCAGCCTCGGCGGGGGGGAAGGCACTGAAGCTTTCTTT.

The chain is built from TRBV7-2 and TRBJ1-1; 7 bases line up with TRBD1. V lost 4 bases and J lost 1; bases outside the gene matches: 9. The length of the CDR3 is 16 residues. Germline lookup yields CDR1 SGHTA and CDR2 FQGNSA. For the CDR3, the DNA is TGTGCCAGCAGCTCAAATACCGGGACAGCGAACACTGAAGCTTTCTTT. Protein product: CASSSNTGTANTEAFF.

The CDR3, as DNA: TGTGCCAGCAGTTCCTTTCGGACAGGGTTGTCGAGACAGCCCCAGCATTTT. Translation: CASSSFRTGLSRQPQHF. The genes are TRBV7-8 and TRBJ1-5, with 8 nucleotides matching TRBD1. The germline CDR1 and CDR2 sequences are SGHVS and FQNEAQ. The CDR3 is 17 amino acids. J gave up 7 bases and V 6 bases, and 17 bases lay outside the gene matches.

V usage is TRBV5-1 and J usage is TRBJ2-7; D is perhaps TRBD2 (6 bases). The CDR3 runs to 13 residues. V shed 5 bases and J shed 0 bases, with 9 bases lying between them. Germline CDR1 SGHRS, CDR2 YFSETQ. The CDR3 reads CASSAGSSYEQYF. The DNA for the CDR3 is TGCGCCAGCAGTGCCGGGAGCTCCTACGAGCAGTACTTC.

This clone has a single count. This rearrangement joins TRBV5-6 to TRBJ2-1, with 9 bases matching TRBD2. V shed 0 bases, J shed 9 bases, and the junction held 10 bases outside the gene matches. The CDR3 runs 16 residues. CDR1 is SGHDT, CDR2 YYEEEE, per germline. CDR3 nucleotides: TGTGCCAGCAGCTTGGTTCCAGCGGGGGGCCGCGTTGAGCAGTTCTTC. This codes for CASSLVPAGGRVEQFF.

The CDR3 DNA reads as TGTGCCAGCAGCTTAGATATCACAGGGTTACAGCCCCAGCATTTT. Encoded protein: CASSLDITGLQPQHF. V usage is TRBV7-2 and J usage is TRBJ1-5; perhaps TRBD1 as D (6 bases). The germline V gene encodes CDR1 SGHTA and CDR2 FQGNSA. Trimming shortened V by 1 base and J by 7 bases, and 14 bases separated the two germline ends. The CDR3 loop spans 15 amino acids.

The V and J genes are TRBV27 and TRBJ1-5, with a tentative D call TRBD1 (5 bases). This CDR3 contains 16 residues. The V and J ends lost 6 bases and 0 bases respectively, with 15 bases between them. Looked up from germline, CDR1 is MNHEY and CDR2 is SMNVEV (reference sequence). The chain's CDR3 is CASRVRGEDSNQPQHF. The DNA of the CDR3 is TGTGCCAGCAGGGTAAGAGGGGAGGATAGCAATCAGCCCCAGCATTTT.

The chain employs TRBV7-3 and TRBJ2-7; TRBD1 matches at 7 bases. V was clipped by 0 bases and J by 4 bases; unmatched bases: 0. This CDR3 has 13 amino acids. Germline V gene sequence: CDR1 SGHTA, CDR2 FQGTGA. The DNA for the CDR3 is TGTGCCAGCAGCTTAACGGGACAGTACGAGCAGTACTTC. It specifies CASSLTGQYEQYF.

Turning to this clone: Other DNA sequences from this sample encode an identical CDR3 as well. The chain couples TRBV9 to TRBJ1-2; maybe TRBD1 (6 bases). CDR1 SGDLS and CDR2 YYNGEE come from the germline V gene. The length of the CDR3 is 13 residues. The V end was cut by 10 bases, the J end by 8 bases, with 21 bases between. The CDR3 region is CASRGGPGDGYTF. The CDR3 bases are TGTGCCTCAAGGGGGGGACCTGGGGACGGCTACACCTTC.

This clone has a handful of counts. The chain recombines TRBV4-2 with TRBJ1-2; no reliable D call. The CDR3 has 14 residues. Per the germline V gene, CDR1 is LGHNA and CDR2 is YNFKEQ. V lost 0 bases, J lost 1 base, and 6 bases lay in between. CDR3 sequence (DNA): TGTGCCAGCAGCCAAGAAAACAATAACTATGGCTACACCTTC. Translation gives CASSQENNNYGYTF.